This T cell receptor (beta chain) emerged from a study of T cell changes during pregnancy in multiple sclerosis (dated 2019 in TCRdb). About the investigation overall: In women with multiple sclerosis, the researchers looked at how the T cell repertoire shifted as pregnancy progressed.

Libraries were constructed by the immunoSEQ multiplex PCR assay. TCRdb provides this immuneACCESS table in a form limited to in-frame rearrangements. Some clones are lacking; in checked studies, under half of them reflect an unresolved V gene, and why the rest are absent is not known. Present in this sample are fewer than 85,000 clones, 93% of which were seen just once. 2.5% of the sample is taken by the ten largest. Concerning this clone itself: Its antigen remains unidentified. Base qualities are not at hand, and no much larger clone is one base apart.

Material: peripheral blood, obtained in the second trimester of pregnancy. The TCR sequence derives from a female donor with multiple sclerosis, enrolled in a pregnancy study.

The DNA sequence reads TGTGCCTGGAGTCCAGGGGGCGAGACCCAGTACTTC. It translates as CAWSPGGETQYF. The chain couples TRBV30 to TRBJ2-5, with 8 bases aligning to TRBD1. The CDR3 covers 12 residues, taking in both the cysteine and the phenylalanine. Only the CDR3 part of the read is kept: 36 bases, read in frame from the first base. The germline V gene (reference sequence) yields GTSNPN for CDR1 and SVGIG for CDR2. Here V drops 2 bases and J drops 5 bases, and the junction holds 1 base not matched to any gene.